The 8 T cell receptor beta chains below all came from one sample that was sequenced in a study of blood T cell repertoires in COVID-19. The data were produced by immunoSEQ multiplex PCR, yet TCRdb's version contains in-frame clones alone and is incomplete. The profile shows 200,000 to 250,000 clones, more than 70% of them singletons. Sequencing input: peripheral blood. These receptors all come from a woman aged 55-69 years with acute or convalescent COVID-19.

The gene calls are TRBV3-1 (or the pseudogene TRBV3-2) and TRBJ2-7; perhaps TRBD2 as D (7 bases). Germline CDR1 LGHDT, CDR2 YNNKEL (reference sequence). The CDR3 covers 16 residues. V gave up 3 bases and J gave up 0 bases, with 15 bases separating them. CDR3 in DNA: TGTGCCAGCAGCCAGGAAGGGGGGGCCCTCTCCTACGAGCAGTACTTC. Its protein product is CASSQEGGALSYEQYF.

In DNA form, the CDR3 reads TGCGCCAGCAGCCAAGAGGGGGGGTACTCTGGAAACACCATATATTTT. Translation gives CASSQEGGYSGNTIYF. V and J are TRBV4-1 and TRBJ1-3; possibly TRBD1 for D (5 bases). The CDR3 spans 16 residues. Germline V gene sequence: CDR1 MGHRA, CDR2 YSYEKL. V lost 0 bases to trimming and J lost 0 bases, with 9 bases between them.

The V and J genes are TRBV9 and TRBJ2-7, with D tentatively TRBD2 (5 bases). The CDR3 contains 16 residues. Germline CDR1 SGDLS, CDR2 YYNGEE. V shed 0 bases and J shed 7 bases, with 20 bases lying between them. The CDR3 loop reads CASSVDSTTRLQEQYF. The CDR3 coding sequence is TGTGCCAGCAGCGTAGATTCGACTACCCGGCTGCAGGAGCAGTACTTC.

The chain carries TRBV11-2 and TRBJ2-5; tentative D call: TRBD1 (5 bases). CDR1 and CDR2 (germline): SGHAT, FQNNGV. The V end was cut by 5 bases, the J end by 4 bases, with 17 bases between. The CDR3 length is 15 residues. CDR3 coding DNA: TGTGCCAGCAGCCCACCCACAGGTATTGGAGAGACCCAGTACTTC. Its translation: CASSPPTGIGETQYF.

This clone has more than one count but fewer than ten. The chain links TRBV10-1 to TRBJ2-1; TRBD2 matches at 11 bases. This CDR3 has 15 amino acids. CDR1 and CDR2 from the germline V gene are WNHNN and SYGVQD (reference sequence). Losses at the gene ends were 2 bases for V and 5 bases for J; bases not matched to a gene: 2. In DNA form, the CDR3 reads TGCGCCAGCAGTGAGAGGACTAGCGGGCACAATGAGCAGTTCTTC. This translates into CASSERTSGHNEQFF.

The gene calls are TRBV6-6 and TRBJ1-1; TRBD1 matches at 10 bases. The CDR3 runs 16 residues. V gave up 1 base and J gave up 5 bases; unmatched junction bases: 7. Germline V gene data show CDR1 as MNHNY and CDR2 as SVGAGI (reference sequence). In DNA, the CDR3 is TGTGCCAGCAGTTACTTAGACAGGGGGCGCGGGACTGAAGCTTTCTTT. Protein product: CASSYLDRGRGTEAFF.

V and J are TRBV6-6 and TRBJ2-2; 7 positions match TRBD1. J was trimmed by 9 bases and V by 2 bases; bases with no gene match: 6. Germline assignment: CDR1 MNHNY and CDR2 SVGAGI (reference sequence). The CDR3 totals 14 residues. DNA of the CDR3: TGTGCCAGCAGTTACAGACAGGGATCCCGGGAGCTGTTTTTT. It is translated as CASSYRQGSRELFF.

The chain carries TRBV28 and TRBJ1-1; D ambiguous. CDR1 and CDR2 from the germline V gene are MDHEN and SYDVKM. The CDR3 covers 15 residues. Trimming pared 3 bases from V and 1 base from J, leaving 12 bases between. The CDR3 DNA is TGTGCCAGCAGTTTCCGGTTCGGAGGGAACACTGAAGCTTTCTTT. Encoded protein: CASSFRFGGNTEAFF.